The 19 T cell receptor beta chains given below trace back to one sample, sequenced in a study of blood T cell repertoires in COVID-19. The assay was immunoSEQ multiplex PCR, and TCRdb's table has in-frame clones only and misses some. Of about 210,000 clones in the sample, 80% to 90% are singletons; the top ten hold 2.5% to 3.5%. The specimen was peripheral blood. These receptor sequences come from a man aged 45-65 years with active or convalescent COVID-19.

The V and J genes are TRBV3-1 (or the pseudogene TRBV3-2) and TRBJ2-5; no clear D gene. CDR3 length: 14 amino acids. In germline, CDR1 is LGHDT, CDR2 YNNKEL (reference sequence). The ends were cut back, 0 bases at V and 5 bases at J, with 10 bases in the middle. The CDR3 reads CASSQDWRSETQYF. The CDR3 nucleotides read TGTGCCAGCAGCCAAGATTGGAGATCGGAGACCCAGTACTTC.

The chain has TRBV5-1 and TRBJ2-1, with unresolved D. Germline V gives CDR1 SGHRS, CDR2 YFSETQ. V was pared by 5 bases and J by 9 bases, with 15 bases between. There are 13 residues in the CDR3. CDR3 residues: CASSRLIGLEQFF. The DNA of the CDR3 is TGCGCCAGCAGTCGACTTATAGGTCTTGAGCAGTTCTTC.

The chain is built from TRBV27 and TRBJ2-1, with TRBD1 matching 8 bases. The germline CDR1 and CDR2 sequences are MNHEY and SMNVEV (reference sequence). J gave up 8 bases and V 7 bases, and 13 bases lay outside the gene matches. This CDR3 has 15 residues. As DNA, the CDR3 is TGTGCCAGCAAGGTTCGTGGACAGGGTTTCCATGAGCAGTTCTTC. Translated, it gives CASKVRGQGFHEQFF.

This chain joins TRBV7-9 and TRBJ1-1; 8 positions agree with TRBD1. The CDR3 has 14 amino acids. J lost 0 bases, V lost 5 bases, and 2 bases had no gene match. Germline values: CDR1 SEHNR, CDR2 FQNEAQ (reference sequence). CDR3 in DNA: TGTGCCAGCAGCCAGGGGGCAGTGAACACTGAAGCTTTCTTT. Translated: CASSQGAVNTEAFF.

J is TRBJ2-7 and V is TRBV2, with D possibly matching TRBD1 (6 bases). The germline gives CDR1 SNHLY, CDR2 FYNNEI. With 4 bases removed from V and 6 bases from J, the gap between germline ends came to 16 bases. This CDR3 contains 14 residues. In DNA form, the CDR3 reads TGTGCCAGCAGTGTCGGACAGCTGGGAGTCGAGCAGTACTTC. Amino acids: CASSVGQLGVEQYF.

The CDR3 nucleotides read TGCGCCAGCGCACAGGGGGCCTTGGAGCAGTACTTC. It is translated as CASAQGALEQYF. The chain is built from TRBV10-2 and TRBJ2-7; TRBD1 matches 9 bases. There are 12 residues in the CDR3. In germline, CDR1 is WSHSY, CDR2 SAAADI. With V trimmed by 8 bases and J by 7 bases, 6 bases remained unmatched.

This chain joins TRBV28 and TRBJ2-2; D not resolved. CDR3 length: 14 residues. Between the trimmed V and J ends, which lost 8 bases and 0 bases, there was a span of 10 bases. CDR1 and CDR2 from the germline V gene are MDHEN and SYDVKM. The CDR3 coding sequence is TGTGCCAGCGTTGTGTCAGCGAACACCGGGGAGCTGTTTTTT. Translation gives CASVVSANTGELFF.

The chain has TRBV15 and TRBJ1-1; D remains unclear. This CDR3 spans 14 amino acids. The germline gives CDR1 LNHNV, CDR2 YYDKDF (reference sequence). Trimming took off 1 base at V and 5 bases at J, with 11 bases between the two ends. CDR3: CATSRGVPGTEAFF. In nucleotides, the CDR3 is TGTGCCACCAGCAGAGGAGTTCCGGGGACTGAAGCTTTCTTT.

The chain links TRBV5-1 to TRBJ2-7; TRBD1 matches at 9 bases. The CDR3 is 15 residues long. The V segment lost 3 bases and the J segment 2 bases; nucleotides outside the gene matches: 6. Germline V gene sequence: CDR1 SGHRS, CDR2 YFSETQ. CDR3 protein: CASSSPGQGPYEQYF. CDR3 nucleotides: TGCGCCAGCAGCTCACCGGGACAGGGACCCTACGAGCAGTACTTC.

This clone occurred a few times. The chain couples TRBV28 to TRBJ1-3, with D perhaps matching TRBD1 (6 bases). This CDR3 region has 15 residues. Germline V gene lookup returns CDR1 MDHEN and CDR2 SYDVKM. With 5 bases removed from V and 3 bases from J, the gap between germline ends came to 14 bases. The CDR3 coding sequence is TGTGCCAGCAGTGGGAGGGGGGATCTTGGAAACACCATATATTTT. Its protein is CASSGRGDLGNTIYF.

This clone was counted between two and nine times. This rearrangement joins TRBV7-9 to TRBJ1-1, with D perhaps TRBD1 (6 bases). V was trimmed by 1 base and J by 1 base, leaving 16 bases between them. The CDR3 totals 17 residues. Per germline, CDR1 SEHNR and CDR2 FQNEAQ (reference sequence). CDR3 DNA sequence: TGTGCCAGCAGCTTAGGGTTTGGCGCCAGGGGGAACACTGAAGCTTTCTTT. Its translation is CASSLGFGARGNTEAFF. Based on the CDR3 plus reference TRBV7-9 and TRBJ1-1, the full variable domain is DTGVSQNPRHKITKRGQNVTFRCDPISEHNRLYWYRQTLGQGPEFLTYFQNEAQLEKSRLLSDRFSAERPKGSFSTLEIQRTEQGDSAMYLCASSLGFGARGNTEAFFGQGTRLTVV.

This clone appeared a few times. The V gene is TRBV27, the J gene TRBJ2-2; 9 bases are a match to TRBD2. Unmatched junction bases numbered 13, after V lost 5 bases and J lost 6 bases. This CDR3 region has 17 residues. Per germline, CDR1 MNHEY and CDR2 SMNVEV (reference sequence). DNA of the CDR3: TGTGCCAGCAGTAGACCTTTCGCGGGGGGGTCGGCCGGGGAGCTGTTTTTT. Protein: CASSRPFAGGSAGELFF.

J is TRBJ2-1 and V is TRBV3-1 (or the pseudogene TRBV3-2), with TRBD2 matching over 10 bases. Germline trimming cut 5 bases from V and 8 bases from J; bases unmatched to any gene: 9. Germline CDR1 and CDR2: LGHDT and YNNKEL (reference sequence). This CDR3 has 15 amino acids. CDR3 sequence (DNA): TGTGCCAGCAGCGCTAGCGGGAGTGGGACTTATGAGCAGTTCTTC. It specifies CASSASGSGTYEQFF.

The chain uses TRBV5-8 and TRBJ1-5; no clear D gene. This CDR3 contains 12 residues. CDR1 SGHTS and CDR2 YDEGEE come from the germline V gene. Trimming pared 4 bases from V and 3 bases from J, leaving 5 bases between. This chain's CDR3 is CASSRVNQPQHF. Written as DNA, the CDR3 is TGTGCCAGCAGCCGGGTCAATCAGCCCCAGCATTTT.

This clone was seen just once. This chain links TRBV10-1 with TRBJ2-3; 11 nucleotides line up with TRBD2. There are 18 residues in the CDR3. The trim removed 1 base at V and 2 bases at J, leaving 8 bases unmatched. Looked up from germline, CDR1 is WNHNN and CDR2 is SYGVQD (reference sequence). Here the CDR3 DNA reads TGCGCCAGCAGTGAGTTTATTAGCGGGAGGGCATACACAGATACGCAGTATTTT. This translates into CASSEFISGRAYTDTQYF.

V is TRBV4-2 and J is TRBJ2-1, with 8 nucleotides matching TRBD2. J lost 6 bases, V lost 1 base, and 5 bases had no gene match. Germline-derived CDR1 and CDR2 are LGHNA and YNFKEQ. CDR3 length: 15 residues. The CDR3 region is CASSQAAGVSNEQFF. The CDR3 DNA reads TGTGCCAGCAGCCAAGCAGCGGGAGTGAGCAATGAGCAGTTCTTC.

J is TRBJ2-2 and V is TRBV21-1; TRBD2, the table's D call, lacks a check against the DNA. TRBV21-1 counts as a pseudogene. This CDR3 has 18 residues. CDR3 nucleotide sequence: TGTGCCAGCAGCAAAGATAGGAGCCAGGAGGGGAACACCGGGGAGCTGTTTTTT. It is translated as CASSKDRSQEGNTGELFF.

The rearrangement joins TRBV5-8 to TRBJ1-6; weak D call: TRBD1 (5 bases). The V end was cut by 8 bases, the J end by 6 bases, with 12 bases between. The CDR3 totals 13 residues. Germline V gene data show CDR1 as SGHTS and CDR2 as YDEGEE. The CDR3 reads CARGADFNSPLHF. The CDR3 region has the DNA TGTGCCAGAGGGGCAGATTTTAATTCACCCCTCCACTTT.

Details on this clone: An end of the junction does not agree with germline; a read error may underlie this. The chain carries TRBV7-7 and TRBJ2-2; either TRBD1 or TRBD2 may fit D (5 bases each). Germline V lookup: CDR1 SSHAT, CDR2 FNYEAQ (reference sequence). CDR3 length: 13 residues. CDR3 nucleotide sequence: TGTGCTAGCAGCTTAGAGGGGCCCGGGGAGCTGTTTTTT. Residues: CASSLEGPGELFF. The entire variable domain, with the rest obtained from reference TRBV7-7 and TRBJ2-2, is as follows: GAGVSQSPRYKVTKRGQDVTLRCDPISSHATLYWYQQALGQGPEFLTYFNYEAQPDKSGLPSDRFSAERPEGSISTLTIQRTEQRDSAMYRCASSLEGPGELFFGEGSRLTVL.